A selection of T cell receptor beta chains follows, all from one sample in a study of beta chain features in type 1 diabetes. Sequenced by immunoSEQ multiplex PCR; TCRdb stores in-frame clones only, minus some. The sample has 680,000 or so clones, about 14% seen once. Sequencing was carried out using naive CD4+ T cells from blood. Receptors were obtained from a man aged 18-30 years in good health. Each CDR3 is given with its conserved first and last residue. The D gene is left open where the match is weak. Size is omitted from some rows. Given values are once, few, many or a class for expanded clones.

d_call,clone_size,v_call,j_call,cdr3_nt,cdr3_aa
-,-,TRBV6-5,TRBJ2-5,TGTGCCAGCAGTTACTCGGGTTTAGAGACCCAGTACTTC,CASSYSGLETQYF
-,-,TRBV5-1,TRBJ2-2,TGCGCCAGCAGCTTGGAGGCAGGGTCGGCCGGGGAGCTGTTTTTT,CASSLEAGSAGELFF
TRBD2,few,TRBV29-1,TRBJ2-3,TGCAGCGTTGAACGGGAGGGGAGCACAGATACGCAGTATTTT,CSVEREGSTDTQYF
TRBD2,few,TRBV27,TRBJ2-1,TGTGCCAGCAGTTTAGGTACCGGACTAGTGGGCTATGAGCAGTTCTTC,CASSLGTGLVGYEQFF
TRBD2,-,TRBV7-9,TRBJ2-3,TGTGCCAGCAGCTCAGGACTAGCGGGAGGACCTTTT,CASSSGLAGGPF
TRBD2,few,TRBV12-5,TRBJ2-3,TGTGCTAGTGGGACTAGCGGTCCTAGCACAGATACGCAGTATTTT,CASGTSGPSTDTQYF
TRBD1,-,TRBV18,TRBJ2-7,TGTGCCAGCTCACCGACTCCGGGACAGAGCGTTTACGAGCAGTACTTC,CASSPTPGQSVYEQYF
TRBD2,few,TRBV18,TRBJ2-5,TGTGCCAGCTCACCGGGGAGGGCCGGAGAGACCCAGTACTTC,CASSPGRAGETQYF
-,few,TRBV7-2,TRBJ2-5,TGTGCCAGCAGCTTAGTCGGGGGTACGAGGGGTCAAGAGACCCAGTACTTC,CASSLVGGTRGQETQYF
TRBD2,-,TRBV28,TRBJ2-7,TGTGCCAGCAGCCTAGCGGACTACGAGCAGTACTTC,CASSLADYEQYF
TRBD1,-,TRBV10-3,TRBJ1-2,TGTGCCATCAGTGCGCTTTTACAGGGGGCACAAGGCTACACCTTC,CAISALLQGAQGYTF
TRBD2,-,TRBV9,TRBJ2-1,TGTGCCGGACGGGGACTAGCGGAAACCTACTCCTACAATGAGCAGTTCTTC,CAGRGLAETYSYNEQFF
TRBD1,once,TRBV18,TRBJ2-7,TGTGCCAGCTCACCCGACAGGGCCGCCTACGAGCAGTACTTC,CASSPDRAAYEQYF
TRBD1,-,TRBV10-3,TRBJ2-7,TGTGCCATCAGTGGGACAGGGAACACCTACGAGCAGTACTTC,CAISGTGNTYEQYF
-,-,TRBV28,TRBJ2-3,TGTGCCAGCGGTTCTAGCACAGATACGCAGTATTTT,CASGSSTDTQYF
-,-,TRBV7-9,TRBJ1-1,TGTGCCAGCAGCCCCTCCAACTCCCCTGGGGCTTTCTTT,CASSPSNSPGAFF
TRBD2,few,TRBV4-1,TRBJ2-3,TGCGCCAGCAATAGACCGGGGGGTACGCAGTATTTT,CASNRPGGTQYF